Listed here are 21 T cell receptor beta chains from one sample, sequenced in a study of cytotoxic CD8 clonotypes in ibrutinib-treated CLL. The method was immunoSEQ multiplex PCR; TCRdb's version includes in-frame clones alone and lacks a portion of them. Of 200,000 to 250,000 clones listed, 79% are singletons. The specimen comprised PBMCs, sampled after 12 months of ibrutinib treatment. These receptors were collected from a human donor with chronic lymphocytic leukemia.

The chain couples TRBV6-5 to TRBJ1-1, with D maybe TRBD1 (6 bases). Germline-derived CDR1 and CDR2 are MNHEY and SVGAGI. This CDR3 spans 11 amino acids. With 6 bases removed from V and 8 bases from J, the gap between germline ends came to 10 bases. The CDR3 is CASSHDREAFF. CDR3 DNA sequence: TGTGCCAGCAGCCACGACAGGGAAGCTTTCTTT.

CDR3: CASSGRDPRETQYF. The CDR3 DNA follows: TGTGCCAGCAGTGGGAGGGATCCTAGGGAGACCCAGTACTTC. This chain joins TRBV6-1 and TRBJ2-5; D is possibly TRBD2 (6 bases). This CDR3 spans 14 amino acids. Trimming took 4 bases from V and 5 from J, leaving 14 bases between them. The germline CDR1 and CDR2 sequences are MNHNS and SASEGT.

The V call is TRBV6-5, the J call TRBJ2-7, with 8 nucleotides matching TRBD2. This CDR3 has 14 residues. Germline CDR1 and CDR2: MNHEY and SVGAGI. Unmatched junction bases numbered 4, after V lost 2 bases and J lost 4 bases. Here the CDR3 DNA reads TGTGCCAGCAGTTACGATTCTAGCGGGTACGAGCAGTACTTC. This sequence encodes CASSYDSSGYEQYF.

The V gene is TRBV6-1, the J gene TRBJ1-3; possibly TRBD1 for D (5 bases). This CDR3 region has 13 residues. Per the germline V gene, CDR1 is MNHNS and CDR2 is SASEGT. V lost 7 bases, J lost 6 bases, and 13 bases lay in between. The CDR3 protein is CASTLTEKNTIYF. The CDR3 region has the DNA TGTGCCAGCACCCTGACAGAAAAAAACACCATATATTTT.

The chain couples TRBV11-2 to TRBJ2-3, with 7 bases lining up with TRBD1. The CDR3 has 12 amino acids. Per the germline V gene, CDR1 is SGHAT and CDR2 is FQNNGV. After removal of 5 bases from V and 9 bases from J, the junction contained 5 bases not matched to a gene. CDR3 region: CASSLRQGTQYF. CDR3 nucleotide sequence: TGTGCCAGCAGCCTACGACAGGGAACGCAGTATTTT.

V usage is TRBV30 and J usage is TRBJ1-6; possibly TRBD1 for D (5 bases). The germline V gene encodes CDR1 GTSNPN and CDR2 SVGIG (reference sequence). The CDR3 has 13 amino acids. Deletions cut 6 bases from V and 4 bases from J, with 10 bases between. CDR3 nucleotide sequence: TGTGCCTGTCTCAGGGTTTATAATTCACCCCTCCACTTT. Protein product: CACLRVYNSPLHF.

Regarding this clone: At the DNA level, this CDR3 is encoded by other sequences in the same sample as well. This sequence joins TRBV6-1 and TRBJ2-7, with D unclear. From germline, CDR1 is MNHNS and CDR2 SASEGT. The CDR3 loop spans 14 amino acids. The V end lost 2 bases, the J end lost 4 bases, and 12 bases lay between the germline ends. CDR3 sequence: CASSENWTGYEQYF. CDR3 in DNA: TGTGCCAGCAGTGAAAACTGGACCGGATACGAGCAGTACTTC.

The CDR3 sequence: CASSGQASGANVLTF. The CDR3 coding sequence is TGTGCCAGTAGTGGACAGGCCTCTGGGGCCAACGTCCTGACTTTC. This chain connects TRBV19 to TRBJ2-6, with 7 bases identical to TRBD1. CDR1 and CDR2 from the germline V gene are LNHDA and SQIVND (reference sequence). The CDR3 covers 15 residues. Trimming at V came to 5 bases and at J to 0 bases, leaving 1 base not matched to a gene.

The chain carries TRBV6-1 and TRBJ1-2; TRBD1 is a possible D gene (5 bases). CDR1 and CDR2 from the germline V gene are MNHNS and SASEGT. Trimming shortened V by 3 bases and J by 4 bases, and 15 bases separated the two germline ends. The CDR3 spans 15 residues. The DNA for the CDR3 is TGTGCCAGCAGTGATTCGACAGTGTTTCTCTATGGCTACACCTTC. Encoded protein: CASSDSTVFLYGYTF.

The rearrangement links TRBV28 to TRBJ2-1; TRBD1 is a possible D gene (7 bases). The CDR3 consists of 16 residues. Germline V gives CDR1 MDHEN, CDR2 SYDVKM. Trimming shortened V by 1 base and J by 9 bases, and 19 bases separated the two germline ends. Written as DNA, the CDR3 is TGTGCCAGCAGTTTATCGTACCAGGGGCAGGGGGGTGAGCAGTTCTTC. Translating gives CASSLSYQGQGGEQFF.

The rearrangement uses TRBV11-2 and TRBJ1-3; no clear D gene. The length of the CDR3 is 12 residues. Germline CDR1 is SGHAT and CDR2 is FQNNGV. The ends were cut back, 4 bases at V and 3 bases at J, with 4 bases in the middle. The CDR3 DNA follows: TGTGCCAGCAGCTCTATTGGAAACACCATATATTTT. As protein: CASSSIGNTIYF.

The chain joins TRBV28 to TRBJ2-5; 7 bases line up with TRBD1. J gave up 2 bases and V 6 bases, and 9 bases lay outside the gene matches. The CDR3 is made up of 15 amino acids. Germline V gene sequence: CDR1 MDHEN, CDR2 SYDVKM. The CDR3 loop reads CASSRDRLKQETQYF. CDR3 DNA sequence: TGTGCCAGCAGCCGGGACAGACTCAAGCAAGAGACCCAGTACTTC.

This clone was seen at least ten times. The gene calls are TRBV25-1 and TRBJ1-4; D unresolved. V lost 8 bases to trimming and J lost 8 bases, with 9 bases between them. Germline V gene lookup returns CDR1 MGHDK and CDR2 SYGVNS. The CDR3 loop spans 11 amino acids. CDR3 residues: CASGPGEKLFF. The CDR3 nucleotides read TGTGCCAGCGGACCTGGAGAAAAACTGTTTTTT.

A few counts support this clone. The chain uses TRBV2 and TRBJ2-7; D perhaps matches TRBD2 (6 bases). V gave up 4 bases and J gave up 5 bases, with 12 bases separating them. This CDR3 has 13 amino acids. The germline CDR1 and CDR2 sequences are SNHLY and FYNNEI. The CDR3 sequence: CASSVGSPNEQYF. CDR3 bases: TGTGCCAGCAGTGTCGGGAGTCCTAACGAGCAGTACTTC.

V gene TRBV5-1 combines with J gene TRBJ2-7; perhaps TRBD1 as D (5 bases). Trimming took 0 bases from V and 6 from J, leaving 16 bases between them. CDR3 length equals 15 residues. CDR1 SGHRS and CDR2 YFSETQ come from the germline V gene. The DNA of the CDR3 is TGCGCCAGCAGCTTGGACCCAGGGTCGTCTTTCGAGCAGTACTTC. Protein: CASSLDPGSSFEQYF.

The chain has TRBV5-1 and TRBJ2-7, with a weak D call TRBD1 (5 bases). Trimming shortened V by 0 bases and J by 2 bases, and 12 bases separated the two germline ends. This CDR3 has 15 residues. Germline CDR1 is SGHRS and CDR2 is YFSETQ. The CDR3 region is CASSLEAGQTYEQYF. CDR3 in DNA: TGCGCCAGCAGCTTGGAAGCAGGGCAAACCTACGAGCAGTACTTC.

V gene TRBV30 combines with J gene TRBJ2-1; 12 bases align to TRBD1. Germline assignment: CDR1 GTSNPN and CDR2 SVGIG (reference sequence). V shed 7 bases and J 8 bases; nucleotides not matched to a gene: 6. This CDR3 is 13 amino acids long. This CDR3 is CASPGQGAYEQFF. The CDR3 DNA reads as TGTGCCTCCCCGGGACAGGGGGCCTATGAGCAGTTCTTC.

This chain connects TRBV7-9 to TRBJ1-5; a weak D match, TRBD1 (5 bases). The germline V and J ends were trimmed by 5 bases and 2 bases, with 19 bases remaining between them. Germline V gives CDR1 SEHNR, CDR2 FQNEAQ (reference sequence). This CDR3 contains 17 residues. CDR3 sequence: CASSNSGAGLGNQPQHF. CDR3 coding DNA: TGTGCCAGCAGCAATTCCGGGGCAGGGCTAGGCAATCAGCCCCAGCATTTT.

This rearrangement joins TRBV18 to TRBJ2-2, with TRBD1 as a possible D gene (6 bases). V gave up 6 bases and J gave up 3 bases, with 14 bases separating them. Germline V gives CDR1 KGHSH, CDR2 LQKENI. The CDR3 sequence is 15 residues long. DNA for the CDR3: TGTGCCAGCTCTCCTGCCGGGACACACACCGGGGAGCTGTTTTTT. It specifies CASSPAGTHTGELFF.

The CDR3 DNA reads as TGTGCCATCAGGACAGGGACTAGCGTTTCCTACGAGCAGTACTTC. Translating gives CAIRTGTSVSYEQYF. The chain employs TRBV10-3 and TRBJ2-7; 10 nucleotides align to TRBD2. Germline values: CDR1 ENHRY, CDR2 SYGVKD. Unmatched junction bases numbered 6, after V lost 6 bases and J lost 1 base. The CDR3 totals 15 residues.

The chain has TRBV2 and TRBJ2-5, with TRBD1 as a possible D gene (5 bases). Germline-derived CDR1 and CDR2 are SNHLY and FYNNEI. The length of the CDR3 is 11 residues. Between the trimmed V and J ends, which lost 8 bases and 4 bases, there was a span of 8 bases. The CDR3 spells CASQGGETQYF. The DNA for the CDR3 is TGTGCCAGCCAGGGCGGAGAGACCCAGTACTTC.